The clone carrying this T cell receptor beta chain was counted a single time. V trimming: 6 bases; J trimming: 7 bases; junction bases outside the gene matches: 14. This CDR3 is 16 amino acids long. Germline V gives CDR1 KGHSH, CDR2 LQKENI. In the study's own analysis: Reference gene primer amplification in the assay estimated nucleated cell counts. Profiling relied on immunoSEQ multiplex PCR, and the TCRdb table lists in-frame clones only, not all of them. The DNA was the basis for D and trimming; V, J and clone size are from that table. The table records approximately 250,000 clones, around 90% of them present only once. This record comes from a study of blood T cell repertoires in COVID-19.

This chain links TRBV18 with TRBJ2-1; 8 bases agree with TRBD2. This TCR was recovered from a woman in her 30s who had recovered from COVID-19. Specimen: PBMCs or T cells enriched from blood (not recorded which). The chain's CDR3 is CASSSLIAGTRNEQFF. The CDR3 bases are TGTGCCAGCTCGTCCCTTATAGCGGGGACCAGGAATGAGCAGTTCTTC.